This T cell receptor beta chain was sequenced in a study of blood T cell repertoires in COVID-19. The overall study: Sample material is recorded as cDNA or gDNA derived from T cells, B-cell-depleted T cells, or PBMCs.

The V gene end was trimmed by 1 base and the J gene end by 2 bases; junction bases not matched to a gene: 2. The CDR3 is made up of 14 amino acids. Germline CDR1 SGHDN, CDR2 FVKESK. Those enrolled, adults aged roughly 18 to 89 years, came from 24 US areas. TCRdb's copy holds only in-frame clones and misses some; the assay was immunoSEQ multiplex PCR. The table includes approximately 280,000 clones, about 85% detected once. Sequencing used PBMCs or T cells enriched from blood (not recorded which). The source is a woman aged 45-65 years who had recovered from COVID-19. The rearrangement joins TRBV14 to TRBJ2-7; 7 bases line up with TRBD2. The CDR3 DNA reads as TGTGCCAGCAGCCAAGTAGCGGGCCCCTACGAGCAGTACTTC. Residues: CASSQVAGPYEQYF.